These 3 T cell receptor beta chains were sequenced from one sample in a study of T cell clonotyping in hematopoietic cell transplantation. Profiling relied on immunoSEQ multiplex PCR, and the TCRdb table lists in-frame clones only, not all of them. The data show around 12,000 clones, around 85% seen once. Specimen: PBMCs, collected 100 days after allogeneic stem cell transplant. All receptors derive from a female patient in her thirties or forties who had an allogeneic stem cell transplant from a related donor, so T cells may come from the graft donor. Some clones in this sample may be carry-over from other donors' samples.

The chain is built from TRBV2 and TRBJ2-3, with no clear D. CDR1 and CDR2 (germline): SNHLY, FYNNEI. The CDR3 loop spans 14 amino acids. V gave up 3 bases and J gave up 0 bases, with 7 bases separating them. CDR3 sequence reads: CASSDNPSTDTQYF. CDR3 nucleotides: TGTGCCAGCAGTGACAACCCTAGCACAGATACGCAGTATTTT.

The V and J genes are TRBV25-1 and TRBJ1-1, with TRBD1 matching 8 bases. This CDR3 has 14 residues. With V trimmed by 4 bases and J by 5 bases, 6 bases remained unmatched. Germline CDR1 reads MGHDK; CDR2 reads SYGVNS. CDR3 nucleotides: TGTGCCAGCAGTGTGACAGGGGTGAGGACTGAAGCTTTCTTT. Protein: CASSVTGVRTEAFF.

The chain combines TRBV10-1 with TRBJ2-5, with 9 bases that match TRBD1. CDR3 size: 15 residues. Unmatched junction bases numbered 5, after V lost 1 base and J lost 5 bases. Germline-derived CDR1 and CDR2 are WNHNN and SYGVQD (reference sequence). The CDR3 DNA reads as TGCGCCAGCAGTGAGTTCGGGACAGGGATGGAGACCCAGTACTTC. This translates into CASSEFGTGMETQYF.